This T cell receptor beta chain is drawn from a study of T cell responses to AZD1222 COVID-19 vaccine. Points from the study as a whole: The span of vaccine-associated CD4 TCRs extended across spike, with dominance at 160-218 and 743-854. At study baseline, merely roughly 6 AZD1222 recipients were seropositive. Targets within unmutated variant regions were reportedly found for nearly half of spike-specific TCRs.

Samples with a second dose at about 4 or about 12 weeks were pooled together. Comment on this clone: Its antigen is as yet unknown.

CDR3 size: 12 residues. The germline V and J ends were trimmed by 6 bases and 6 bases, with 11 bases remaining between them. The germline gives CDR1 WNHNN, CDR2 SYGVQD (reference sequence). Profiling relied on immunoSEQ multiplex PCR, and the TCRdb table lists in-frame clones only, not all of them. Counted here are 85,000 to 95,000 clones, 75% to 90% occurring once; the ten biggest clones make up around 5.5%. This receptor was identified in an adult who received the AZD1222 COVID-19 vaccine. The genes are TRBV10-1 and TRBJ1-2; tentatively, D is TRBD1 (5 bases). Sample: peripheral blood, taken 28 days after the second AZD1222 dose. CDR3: CASSFGTHGYTF. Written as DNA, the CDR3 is TGCGCCAGCAGCTTTGGGACTCATGGCTACACCTTC.